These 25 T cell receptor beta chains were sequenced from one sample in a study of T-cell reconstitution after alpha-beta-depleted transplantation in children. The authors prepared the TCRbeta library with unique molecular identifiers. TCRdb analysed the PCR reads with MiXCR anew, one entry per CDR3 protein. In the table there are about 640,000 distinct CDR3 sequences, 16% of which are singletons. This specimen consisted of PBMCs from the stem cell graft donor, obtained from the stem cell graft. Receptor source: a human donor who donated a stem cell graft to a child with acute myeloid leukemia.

In DNA, the CDR3 is TGTGCCAGCAGTGAATTGGCGGACACCGGGGAGCTGTTTTTT. Its translation is CASSELADTGELFF. J is TRBJ2-2 and V is TRBV25-1; no firm D call. The germline V gene has CDR1 MGHDK and CDR2 SYGVNS. The CDR3 totals 14 residues. V shed 1 base and J shed 3 bases, with 6 bases lying between them.

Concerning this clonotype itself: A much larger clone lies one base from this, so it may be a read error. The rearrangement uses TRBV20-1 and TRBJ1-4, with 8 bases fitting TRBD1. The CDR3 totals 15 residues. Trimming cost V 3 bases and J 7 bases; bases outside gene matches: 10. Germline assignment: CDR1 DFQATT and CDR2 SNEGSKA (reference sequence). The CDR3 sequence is CSASTGQGRGEKLFF. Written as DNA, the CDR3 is TGCAGTGCTAGCACTGGACAGGGACGGGGTGAAAAACTGTTTTTT.

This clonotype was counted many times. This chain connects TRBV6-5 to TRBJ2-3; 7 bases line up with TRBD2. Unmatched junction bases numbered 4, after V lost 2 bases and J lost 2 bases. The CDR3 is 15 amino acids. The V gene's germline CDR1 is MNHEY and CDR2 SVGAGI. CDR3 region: CASSYRDYITDTQYF. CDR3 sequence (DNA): TGTGCCAGCAGTTACCGGGACTACATCACAGATACGCAGTATTTT.

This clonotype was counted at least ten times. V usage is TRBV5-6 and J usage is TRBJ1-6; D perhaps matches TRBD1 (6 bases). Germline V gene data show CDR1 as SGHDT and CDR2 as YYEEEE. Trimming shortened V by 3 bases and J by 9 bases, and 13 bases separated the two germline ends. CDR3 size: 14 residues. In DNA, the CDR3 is TGTGCCAGCAGCTCCCGGGACACCCTTTCACCCCTCCACTTT. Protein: CASSSRDTLSPLHF.

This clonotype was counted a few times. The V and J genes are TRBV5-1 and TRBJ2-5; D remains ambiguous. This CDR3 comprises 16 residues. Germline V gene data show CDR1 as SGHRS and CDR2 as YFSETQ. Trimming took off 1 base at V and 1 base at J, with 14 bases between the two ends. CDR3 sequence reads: CASSLRSGSSQETQYF. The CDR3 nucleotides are TGCGCCAGCAGCTTGAGGTCAGGAAGCAGCCAAGAGACCCAGTACTTC.

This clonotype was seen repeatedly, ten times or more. The CDR3 nucleotides read TGTGCCAGCAGCTTACTCCGGGACGGAGCACACAATGAGCAGTTCTTC. Its protein is CASSLLRDGAHNEQFF. J is TRBJ2-1 and V is TRBV7-9, with D perhaps assigned TRBD1 or TRBD2 (5 bases each). Germline V lookup: CDR1 SEHNR, CDR2 FQNEAQ (reference sequence). V was trimmed by 2 bases and J by 5 bases, leaving 16 bases between them. This CDR3 has 16 residues.

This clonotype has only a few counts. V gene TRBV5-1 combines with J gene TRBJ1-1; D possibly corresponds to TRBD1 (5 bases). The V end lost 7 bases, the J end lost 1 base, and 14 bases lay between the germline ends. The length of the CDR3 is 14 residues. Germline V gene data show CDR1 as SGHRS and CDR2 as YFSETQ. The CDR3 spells CASALSGANTEAFF. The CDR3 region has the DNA TGCGCCAGCGCACTCAGTGGGGCGAACACTGAAGCTTTCTTT.

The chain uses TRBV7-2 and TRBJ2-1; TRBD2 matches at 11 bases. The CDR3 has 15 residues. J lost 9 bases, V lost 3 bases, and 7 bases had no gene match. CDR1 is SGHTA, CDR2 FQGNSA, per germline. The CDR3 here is CASSFISGGASEQFF. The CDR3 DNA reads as TGTGCCAGCAGCTTTATTAGCGGGGGGGCCAGTGAGCAGTTCTTC.

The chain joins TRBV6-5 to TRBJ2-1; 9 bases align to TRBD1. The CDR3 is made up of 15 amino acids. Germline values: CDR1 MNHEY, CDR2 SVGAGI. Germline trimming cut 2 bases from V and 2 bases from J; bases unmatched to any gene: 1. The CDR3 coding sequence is TGTGCCAGCAGTTACGGGGACAGGGCCTACAATGAGCAGTTCTTC. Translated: CASSYGDRAYNEQFF.

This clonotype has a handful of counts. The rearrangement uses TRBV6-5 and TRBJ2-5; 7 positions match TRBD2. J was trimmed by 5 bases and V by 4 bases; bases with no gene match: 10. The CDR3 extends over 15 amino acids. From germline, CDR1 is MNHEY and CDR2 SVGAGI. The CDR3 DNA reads TGTGCCAGCAGTTCTGCCGGGACCGGGGGGGAGACCCAGTACTTC. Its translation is CASSSAGTGGETQYF.

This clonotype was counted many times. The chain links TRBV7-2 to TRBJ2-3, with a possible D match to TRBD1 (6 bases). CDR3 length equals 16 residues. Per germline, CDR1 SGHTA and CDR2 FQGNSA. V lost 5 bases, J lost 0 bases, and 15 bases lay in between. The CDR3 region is CASSPFGTGSTDTQYF. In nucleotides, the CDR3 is TGTGCCAGCAGCCCCTTTGGCACAGGGAGCACAGATACGCAGTATTTT.

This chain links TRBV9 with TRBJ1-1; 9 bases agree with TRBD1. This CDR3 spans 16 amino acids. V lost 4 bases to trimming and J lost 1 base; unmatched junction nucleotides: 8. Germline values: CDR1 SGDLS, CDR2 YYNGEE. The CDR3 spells CASSSTGGASNTEAFF. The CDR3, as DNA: TGTGCCAGCAGCTCTACAGGGGGCGCCTCGAACACTGAAGCTTTCTTT. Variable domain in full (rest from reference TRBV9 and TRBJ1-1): DSGVTQTPKHLITATGQRVTLRCSPRSGDLSVYWYQQSLDQGLQFLIQYYNGEERAKGNILERFSAQQFPDLHSELNLSSLELGDSALYFCASSSTGGASNTEAFFGQGTRLTVV.

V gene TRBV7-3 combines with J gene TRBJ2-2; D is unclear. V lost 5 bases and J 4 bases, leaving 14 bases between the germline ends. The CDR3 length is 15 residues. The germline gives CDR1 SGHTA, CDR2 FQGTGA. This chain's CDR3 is CASSPTPGITGELFF. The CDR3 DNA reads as TGTGCCAGCAGCCCAACTCCGGGCATCACCGGGGAGCTGTTTTTT.

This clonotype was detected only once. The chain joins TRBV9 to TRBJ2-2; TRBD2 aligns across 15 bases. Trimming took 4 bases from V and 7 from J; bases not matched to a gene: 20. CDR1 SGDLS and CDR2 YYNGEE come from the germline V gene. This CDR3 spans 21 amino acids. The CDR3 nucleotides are TGTGCCAGCAGCACGCGCTGGAAGACCGGGACTAGCGGGGGGTTCGACGGGGAGCTGTTTTTT. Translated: CASSTRWKTGTSGGFDGELFF.

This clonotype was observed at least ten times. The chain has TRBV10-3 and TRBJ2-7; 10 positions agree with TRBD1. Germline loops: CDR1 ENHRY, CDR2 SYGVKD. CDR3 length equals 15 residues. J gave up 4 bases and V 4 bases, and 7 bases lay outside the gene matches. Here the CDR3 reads CAISATGTGAYEQYF. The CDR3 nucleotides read TGTGCCATCAGTGCTACCGGGACAGGGGCATACGAGCAGTACTTC.

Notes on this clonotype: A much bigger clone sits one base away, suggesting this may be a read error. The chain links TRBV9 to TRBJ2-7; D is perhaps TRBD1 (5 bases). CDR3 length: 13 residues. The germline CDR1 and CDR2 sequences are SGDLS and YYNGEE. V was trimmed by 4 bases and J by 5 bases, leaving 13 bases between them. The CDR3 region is CASSYRQYNEQYF. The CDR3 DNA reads TGTGCCAGCAGCTACAGGCAATATAACGAGCAGTACTTC.

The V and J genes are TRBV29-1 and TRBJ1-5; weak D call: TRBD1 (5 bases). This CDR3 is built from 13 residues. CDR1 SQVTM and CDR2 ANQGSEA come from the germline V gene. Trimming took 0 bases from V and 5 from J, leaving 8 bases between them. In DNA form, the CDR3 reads TGCAGCGTTGAAGAGGGGGAATATCAGCCCCAGCATTTT. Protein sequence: CSVEEGEYQPQHF.

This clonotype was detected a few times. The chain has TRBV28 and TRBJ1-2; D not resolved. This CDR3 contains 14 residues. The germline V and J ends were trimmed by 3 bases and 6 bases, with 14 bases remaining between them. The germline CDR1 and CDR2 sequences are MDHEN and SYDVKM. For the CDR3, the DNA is TGTGCCAGCAGTTTTTTTATGGGGAGTCATGGCTACACCTTC. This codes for CASSFFMGSHGYTF.

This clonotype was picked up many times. The CDR3 region has the DNA TGCAGTGCTACGGGTGTTATACCGAATTCACCCCTCCACTTT. Translating gives CSATGVIPNSPLHF. This chain uses TRBV20-1 with TRBJ1-6; D is unclear. Deletions cut 4 bases from V and 7 bases from J, with 14 bases between. Germline V gives CDR1 DFQATT, CDR2 SNEGSKA (reference sequence). This CDR3 is 14 amino acids long.

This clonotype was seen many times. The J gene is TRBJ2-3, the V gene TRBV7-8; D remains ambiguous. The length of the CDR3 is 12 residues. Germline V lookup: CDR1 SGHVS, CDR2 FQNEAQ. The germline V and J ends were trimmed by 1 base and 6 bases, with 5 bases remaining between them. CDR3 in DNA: TGTGCCAGCAGCTTAGTTCAGGATACGCAGTATTTT. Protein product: CASSLVQDTQYF.

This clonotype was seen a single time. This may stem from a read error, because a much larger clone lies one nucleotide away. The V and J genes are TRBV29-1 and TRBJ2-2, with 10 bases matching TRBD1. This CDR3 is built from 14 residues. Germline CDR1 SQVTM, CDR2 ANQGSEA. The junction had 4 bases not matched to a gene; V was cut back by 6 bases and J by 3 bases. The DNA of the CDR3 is TGCAGCGTAGACGGGACAGGGGACACCGGGGAGCTGTTTTTT. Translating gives CSVDGTGDTGELFF.

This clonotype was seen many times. CDR3 nucleotide sequence: TGTGCCAGCAGTTACTCAGGCAGGGGGCACACTAATGAAAAACTGTTTTTT. As protein: CASSYSGRGHTNEKLFF. The chain carries TRBV6-5 and TRBJ1-4; 8 bases are shared with TRBD1. Germline V gene lookup returns CDR1 MNHEY and CDR2 SVGAGI. V lost 0 bases and J lost 2; bases outside the gene matches: 5. The CDR3 runs to 17 residues.

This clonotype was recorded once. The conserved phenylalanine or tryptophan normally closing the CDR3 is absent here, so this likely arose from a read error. The CDR3 DNA reads TGTGCCAGCAGTGAGATCGACAGCCCCACTGAAGCTTTCTCT. The encoded protein is CASSEIDSPTEAFS. This chain joins TRBV6-1 and TRBJ1-1, with D possibly TRBD1 on 5 matching bases. Germline V CDR1 and CDR2: MNHNS, SASEGT. The CDR3 extends over 14 amino acids. V lost 3 bases and J lost 4, with 12 bases in between.

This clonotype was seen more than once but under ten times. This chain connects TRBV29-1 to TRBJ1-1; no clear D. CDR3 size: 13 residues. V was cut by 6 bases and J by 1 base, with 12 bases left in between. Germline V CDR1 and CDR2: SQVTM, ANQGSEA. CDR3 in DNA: TGCAGCGTCCCAGAGACTCCGAACACTGAAGCTTTCTTT. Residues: CSVPETPNTEAFF.

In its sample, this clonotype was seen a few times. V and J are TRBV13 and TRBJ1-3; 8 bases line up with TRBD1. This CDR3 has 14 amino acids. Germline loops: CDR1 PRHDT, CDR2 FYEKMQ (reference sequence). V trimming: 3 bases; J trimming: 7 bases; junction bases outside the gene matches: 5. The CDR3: CASSFLQGANTIYF. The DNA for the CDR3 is TGTGCCAGCAGCTTTCTCCAGGGGGCGAACACCATATATTTT.